This TCR beta chain came from a study of cytomegalovirus exposure and HLA in healthy donors. General study findings and limits: A later analysis showed that HLA-associated TCR beta chains had undergone more clonal expansion than equally common others. Some V segments could not be told apart, so they were left out, TRBV6-2 and TRBV6-3 among them.

The PCR ran on 60 Vbeta and 13 Jbeta primers. Profiling relied on immunoSEQ multiplex PCR, and the TCRdb table lists in-frame clones only, not all of them. The sample lists about 190,000 clones, 75% to 90% seen once, with roughly 6.7% in the top ten. About this clone itself: The antigen remains undetermined.

This CDR3 is built from 15 residues. Germline assignment: CDR1 LNHDA and CDR2 SQIVND (reference sequence). V trimming: 5 bases; J trimming: 1 base; junction bases outside the gene matches: 4. The clonotype comes from a man in his forties or fifties in good health and CMV-seropositive. The chain uses TRBV19 and TRBJ1-1, with 10 nucleotides matching TRBD1. The sequencing input was PBMCs. CDR3: CASSSWTGGNTEAFF. The DNA of the CDR3 is TGTGCCAGTAGTTCATGGACAGGGGGGAACACTGAAGCTTTCTTT.